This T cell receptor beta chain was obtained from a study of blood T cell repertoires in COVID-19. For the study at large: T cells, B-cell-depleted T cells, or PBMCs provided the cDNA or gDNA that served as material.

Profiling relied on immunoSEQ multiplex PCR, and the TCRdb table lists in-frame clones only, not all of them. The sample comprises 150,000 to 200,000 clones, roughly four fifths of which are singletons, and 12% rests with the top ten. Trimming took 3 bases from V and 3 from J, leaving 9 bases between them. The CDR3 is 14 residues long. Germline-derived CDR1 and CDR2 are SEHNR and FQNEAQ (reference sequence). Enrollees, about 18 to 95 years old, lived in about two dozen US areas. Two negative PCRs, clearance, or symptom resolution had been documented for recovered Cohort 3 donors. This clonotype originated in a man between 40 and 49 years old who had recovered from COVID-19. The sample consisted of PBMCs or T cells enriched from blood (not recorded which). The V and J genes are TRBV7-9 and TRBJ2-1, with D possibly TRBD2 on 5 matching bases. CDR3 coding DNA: TGTGCCAGCAGCTTTAGCGAGGGCTACAATGAGCAGTTCTTC. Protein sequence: CASSFSEGYNEQFF.